This TCR beta chain comes out of a study of tumor and adjacent non-tumor tissue in lung cancer. Study details: Patients were aged roughly 31 to 76, about ten men and about five women, stage I to III. Study conclusions and caveats: Tumor repertoires had a smaller top 100 clone share than normal lung. Compared with tumor, normal lung showed significantly lower TCR diversity.

With V trimmed by 5 bases and J by 3 bases, 6 bases remained unmatched. The CDR3 totals 14 residues. Germline CDR1 reads SEHNR; CDR2 reads FQNEAQ (reference sequence). No cell sorting was done before RNA was extracted from the tissue. Chemotherapy-naive patients with new lung cancer underwent thoracic surgery in China, August–late 2014. Three rounds of nested PCR, following a modified ARM-PCR protocol, produced the TCRbeta library. Each CDR3 protein gets one entry after TCRdb re-called the multiplex PCR reads with MiXCR. Among more than 70,000 distinct CDR3 sequences, 61% were seen once, and the ten largest hold roughly 15%. A few counts support this clonotype. The antigen is undetermined. This is likely a read error, given that the CDR3 carries no conserved phenylalanine or tryptophan at its end.

The gene calls are TRBV7-9 and TRBJ1-1; TRBD1 matches at 7 bases. Material for sequencing was lung tumor tissue. The receptor comes from a man in his 70s with non-small cell lung cancer. The CDR3 loop reads CASSRMTGYTEAFL. As DNA, the CDR3 is TGTGCCAGCAGCCGCATGACAGGGTACACTGAAGCTTTCCTT.